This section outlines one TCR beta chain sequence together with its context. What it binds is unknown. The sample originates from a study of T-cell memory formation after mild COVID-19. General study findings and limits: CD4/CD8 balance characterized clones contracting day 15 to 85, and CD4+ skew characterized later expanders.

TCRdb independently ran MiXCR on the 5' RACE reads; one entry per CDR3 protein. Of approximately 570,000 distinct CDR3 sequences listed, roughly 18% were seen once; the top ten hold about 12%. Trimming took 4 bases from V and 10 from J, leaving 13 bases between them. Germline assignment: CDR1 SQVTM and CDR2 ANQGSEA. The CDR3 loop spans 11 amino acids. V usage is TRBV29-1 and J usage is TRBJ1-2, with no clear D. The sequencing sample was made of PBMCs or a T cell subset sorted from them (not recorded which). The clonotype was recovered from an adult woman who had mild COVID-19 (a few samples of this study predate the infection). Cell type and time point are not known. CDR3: CSVVWAGHYTF. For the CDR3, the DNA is TGCAGCGTTGTTTGGGCAGGCCACTACACCTTC.